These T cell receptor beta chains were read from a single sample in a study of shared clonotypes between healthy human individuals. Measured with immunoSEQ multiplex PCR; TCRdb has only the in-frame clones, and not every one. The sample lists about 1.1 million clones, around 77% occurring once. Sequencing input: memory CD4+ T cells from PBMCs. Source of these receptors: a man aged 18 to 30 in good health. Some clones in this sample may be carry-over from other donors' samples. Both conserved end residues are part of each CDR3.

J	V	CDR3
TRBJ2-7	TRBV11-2	CASSLASVGEQYF
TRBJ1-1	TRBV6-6	CASTGVPGVVGEAFF
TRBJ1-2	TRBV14	CASSQGWERLNGGYTF
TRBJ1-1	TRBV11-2	CASSLNKEGNTEAFF
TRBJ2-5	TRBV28	CASSWTGGETQYF
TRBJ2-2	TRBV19	CASSIVFGSGELFF
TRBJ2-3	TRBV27	CASSFARRSTDTQYF
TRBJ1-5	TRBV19	CASSPDSSYQPQHF
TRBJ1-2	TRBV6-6	CASRPGQGRGYTF
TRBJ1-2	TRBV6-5	CASRAPDATNYGYTF
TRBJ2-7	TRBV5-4	CASSLGAGTGYYEQYF
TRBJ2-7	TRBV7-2	CASSSLAGPYEQYF
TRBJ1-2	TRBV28	CASSVRDNNYGYTF
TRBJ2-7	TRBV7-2	CASSPTGDEQYF
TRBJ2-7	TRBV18	CASSPAQGYEQYF
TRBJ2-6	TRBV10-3	CAIRAGGSSGANVLTF
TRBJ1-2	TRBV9	CASSERGLNYGYTF
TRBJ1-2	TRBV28	CASSPETRGGYGYTF
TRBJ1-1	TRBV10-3	CAISGRGSEAFF
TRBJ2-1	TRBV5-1	CASSSGPSWDEQFF
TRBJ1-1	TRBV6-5	CASSQGWDTEAFF
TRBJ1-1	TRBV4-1	CASSQTGTQNTEAFF
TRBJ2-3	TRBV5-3	CARSLPRARNPSDTQYF
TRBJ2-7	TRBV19	CASINSTGGAPEQYF
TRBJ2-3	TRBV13	CASSFLGETDTQYF
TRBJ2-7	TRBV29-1	CSVEGVRDRDAYEQYF
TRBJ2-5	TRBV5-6	CASSLPGTGETQYF